The source of this T cell receptor beta chain is a study of vaccination effects on CD4 cells after COVID-19. Regarding the study as a whole: Marked clonal contraction of both clone types appeared late after vaccination.

Only a few counts were recorded for this clone. Its antigen is not identified. Prior to sequencing, the ViraFEST assay stimulated PBMC with viral peptide pools, which expanded the antigen-specific CD4+ T cells. CD4+ T cells were isolated after nine to ten days of culture. The cohort was immunized with two doses of either the BNT162b2 or mRNA-1273 vaccine. Days 3 and 7 were when half the medium was replaced with IL-2 medium. The CDR3 is made up of 17 amino acids. V gave up 2 bases and J gave up 6 bases, with 19 bases separating them. Germline V lookup: CDR1 MNHEY, CDR2 SVGEGT. Clones were read by immunoSEQ multiplex PCR, and TCRdb kept only the in-frame ones, dropping some. The top ten clones hold about 1.6% of a sample with some 69,000 clones, around 69% of them seen once.

V and J are TRBV6-2 or TRBV6-3 and TRBJ1-4; D unclear. This clonotype was sampled from a human donor who received a COVID-19 vaccine. The sample in question was CD4+ T cells from PBMCs cultured with HCoV-229E spike peptides, obtained after COVID-19 vaccination. The CDR3 protein is CASSYVPTRPRDEKLFF. The DNA of the CDR3 is TGTGCCAGCAGTTACGTCCCGACCCGGCCGAGAGATGAAAAACTGTTTTTT.